These 12 T cell receptor beta chains were sequenced from one sample in a study of OX40 agonist ivuxolimab in advanced cancers. Here immunoSEQ multiplex PCR was the method, and the copy in TCRdb shows in-frame clones only, minus some. The table records 57,000 or so clones, less than 95% of them present only once. Sequencing used CD4+ or CD8+ T cells sorted from blood, obtained in a trial of the OX40 agonist ivuxolimab. The source of these receptors is an adult with an advanced solid tumor such as melanoma, head and neck, liver or kidney cancer.

This clone has a handful of counts. The rearrangement joins TRBV11-2 to TRBJ2-3, with D uncertain. V lost 5 bases and J lost 6, with 9 bases in between. The CDR3 sequence is 12 residues long. Germline values: CDR1 SGHAT, CDR2 FQNNGV. The DNA of the CDR3 is TGTGCCAGCAGCGCCTCAGACGATACGCAGTATTTT. Translated, it gives CASSASDDTQYF. The whole variable domain, remainder taken from reference TRBV11-2 and TRBJ2-3, is EAGVAQSPRYKIIEKRQSVAFWCNPISGHATLYWYQQILGQGPKLLIQFQNNGVVDDSQLPKDRFSAERLKGVDSTLKIQPAKLEDSAVYLCASSASDDTQYFGPGTRLTVL.

The rearrangement uses TRBV5-1 and TRBJ2-1; D perhaps matches TRBD2 (6 bases). CDR3 length: 16 residues. Germline assignment: CDR1 SGHRS and CDR2 YFSETQ. V was cut by 4 bases and J by 0 bases, with 14 bases left in between. CDR3 residues: CASSGRLDSSYNEQFF. Here the CDR3 DNA reads TGCGCCAGCAGCGGGCGACTAGACAGCTCCTACAATGAGCAGTTCTTC.

The chain has TRBV7-8 and TRBJ1-1; D gene unclear. Trimming took 3 bases from V and 2 from J, leaving 16 bases between them. Germline CDR1 reads SGHVS; CDR2 reads FQNEAQ. The CDR3 contains 16 residues. CDR3 sequence reads: CASSFTRRQPNTEAFF. The CDR3 DNA is TGTGCCAGCAGCTTTACAAGGCGGCAGCCAAACACTGAAGCTTTCTTT.

This chain uses TRBV7-9 with TRBJ2-7; D is undetermined. This CDR3 is built from 13 residues. Germline CDR1 is SEHNR and CDR2 is FQNEAQ (reference sequence). Trimming pared 5 bases from V and 3 bases from J, leaving 11 bases between. The DNA for the CDR3 is TGTGCCAGCAGCCGCCCTGACGGCTACGAGCAGTACTTC. Encoded protein: CASSRPDGYEQYF.

The chain has TRBV4-2 and TRBJ2-3, with 7 bases matching TRBD2. Trimming removed 3 bases from V and 0 bases from J; junction bases left unmatched: 12. The length of the CDR3 is 18 residues. In germline, CDR1 is LGHNA, CDR2 YNFKEQ. This chain's CDR3 is CASSQKLGLTTSTDTQYF. CDR3 DNA sequence: TGTGCCAGCAGCCAGAAACTGGGACTAACCACTAGCACAGATACGCAGTATTTT.

This clone was observed once. The rearrangement joins TRBV19 to TRBJ1-5; D call uncertain. Germline V lookup: CDR1 LNHDA, CDR2 SQIVND (reference sequence). The CDR3 is 15 residues long. V was pared by 7 bases and J by 2 bases, with 15 bases between. As DNA, the CDR3 is TGTGCCAGTACCGAAAGGAGCCTGGGCAATCAGCCCCAGCATTTT. This sequence encodes CASTERSLGNQPQHF.

The chain links TRBV2 to TRBJ2-6; the D is unclear. Trimming shortened V by 6 bases and J by 3 bases, and 3 bases separated the two germline ends. CDR3 size: 12 residues. Germline values: CDR1 SNHLY, CDR2 FYNNEI. The chain's CDR3 is CASSRGANVLTF. CDR3 DNA: TGTGCCAGCAGCCGTGGGGCCAACGTCCTGACTTTC.

CDR3 DNA sequence: TGTGCCAGCAGCTCTACACCGGGACTGATGAACACTGAAGCTTTCTTT. Translation gives CASSSTPGLMNTEAFF. The V and J genes are TRBV9 and TRBJ1-1, with a possible D match to TRBD1 (5 bases). CDR1 and CDR2 (germline): SGDLS, YYNGEE. V lost 4 bases, J lost 0 bases, and 16 bases lay in between. This CDR3 spans 16 amino acids.

This clone was seen a single time. This chain links TRBV10-3 with TRBJ1-5; 11 bases map to TRBD1. This CDR3 region has 17 residues. Losses at the gene ends were 3 bases for V and 5 bases for J; bases not matched to a gene: 9. Germline assignment: CDR1 ENHRY and CDR2 SYGVKD. The CDR3 loop is CAISEGTGGTKDQPQHF. CDR3 in DNA: TGTGCCATCAGTGAAGGGACAGGGGGGACGAAAGATCAGCCCCAGCATTTT.

The chain joins TRBV21-1 to TRBJ2-5; TRBD1 is taken as the D call from the table, unchecked against the DNA. TRBV21-1 is shown as a pseudogene. This CDR3 is built from 14 residues. The DNA of the CDR3 is TGTGCCAGCAGCCAAACCCCCAGGGTTGAGACCCAGTACTTC. Translated: CASSQTPRVETQYF.

The chain joins TRBV28 to TRBJ2-5, with 10 bases aligning to TRBD2. CDR1 is MDHEN and CDR2 is SYDVKM in the germline V gene. The CDR3 runs 15 residues. Trimming at V came to 6 bases and at J to 4 bases, leaving 8 bases not matched to a gene. The CDR3 bases are TGTGCCAGCAGCCCGCTAGCGGGAGACAGAGAGACCCAGTACTTC. Protein sequence: CASSPLAGDRETQYF. Looking up the rest from reference TRBV28 and TRBJ2-5 gives the full variable domain: DVKVTQSSRYLVKRTGEKVFLECVQDMDHENMFWYRQDPGLGLRLIYFSYDVKMKEKGDIPEGYSVSREKKERFSLILESASTNQTSMYLCASSPLAGDRETQYFGPGTRLLVL.

V and J are TRBV5-6 and TRBJ1-5; TRBD1 might be the D (5 bases). V gave up 0 bases and J gave up 2 bases, with 12 bases separating them. Germline CDR1 and CDR2: SGHDT and YYEEEE. This CDR3 is 16 amino acids long. Written as DNA, the CDR3 is TGTGCCAGCAGCTTGGCCGGGGTGGGGGGCAATCAGCCCCAGCATTTT. It yields the protein CASSLAGVGGNQPQHF.